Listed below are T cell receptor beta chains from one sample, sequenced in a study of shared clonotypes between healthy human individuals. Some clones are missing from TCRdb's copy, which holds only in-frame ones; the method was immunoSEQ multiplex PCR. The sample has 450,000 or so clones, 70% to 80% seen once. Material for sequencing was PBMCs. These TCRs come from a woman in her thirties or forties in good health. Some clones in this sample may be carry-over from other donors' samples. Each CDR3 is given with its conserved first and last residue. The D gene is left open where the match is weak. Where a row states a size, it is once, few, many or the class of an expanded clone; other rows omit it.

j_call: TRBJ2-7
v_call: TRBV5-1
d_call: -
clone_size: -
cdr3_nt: TGCGCCAGCAGCCCTGAGTCGGGGGCGCGCTACGAGCAGTACTTC
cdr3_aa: CASSPESGARYEQYF

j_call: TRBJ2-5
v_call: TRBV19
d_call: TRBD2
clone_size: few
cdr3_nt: TGTGCCAGTAGTCCCGGACTAGCGGGAGTCGGGGAGACCCAGTACTTC
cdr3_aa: CASSPGLAGVGETQYF

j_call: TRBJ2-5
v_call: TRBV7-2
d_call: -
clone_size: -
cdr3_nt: TGTGCCAGCAGCCCGAGCAGAGGGGGTGAGACCCAGTACTTC
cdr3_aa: CASSPSRGGETQYF

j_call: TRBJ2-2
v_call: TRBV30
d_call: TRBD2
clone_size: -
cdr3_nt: TGTGCCTGGAGTAGCGGGAGAACGAACACCGGGGAGCTGTTTTTT
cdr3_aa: CAWSSGRTNTGELFF

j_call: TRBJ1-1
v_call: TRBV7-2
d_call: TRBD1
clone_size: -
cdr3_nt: TGTGCCAGCAGCTTAGCGGCAGGGGGCAATACTGAAGCTTTCTTT
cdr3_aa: CASSLAAGGNTEAFF

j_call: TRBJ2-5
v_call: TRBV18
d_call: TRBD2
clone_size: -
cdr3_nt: TGTGCCAGCTCTCAACTTTCTAGCGGATTTGGGGAGACCCAGTACTTC
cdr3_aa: CASSQLSSGFGETQYF

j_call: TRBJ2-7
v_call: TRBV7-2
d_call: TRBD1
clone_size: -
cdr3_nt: TGTGCCAGCAGCCTAACAGGGGGCATCACCTCCTACGAGCAGTACTTC
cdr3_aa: CASSLTGGITSYEQYF

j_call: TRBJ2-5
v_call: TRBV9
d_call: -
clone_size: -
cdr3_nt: TGTGCCAGCAGCGTAGACTGGCAAGAGACCCAGTACTTC
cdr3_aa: CASSVDWQETQYF

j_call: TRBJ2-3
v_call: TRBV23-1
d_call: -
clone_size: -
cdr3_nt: TGCGCCCCGATTGAATTTAGCACAGATACGCAGTATTTT
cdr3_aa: CAPIEFSTDTQYF

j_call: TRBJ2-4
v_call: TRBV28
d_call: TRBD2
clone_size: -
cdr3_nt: TGTGCCAGCAGTTTACCCGACCGCGGGAGAACGAAAAACATTCAGTACTTC
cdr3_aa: CASSLPDRGRTKNIQYF

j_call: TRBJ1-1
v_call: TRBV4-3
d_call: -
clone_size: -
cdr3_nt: TGCGCCAGCAGCTTGAAGCGACAAGATAACACTGAAGCTTTCTTT
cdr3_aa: CASSLKRQDNTEAFF

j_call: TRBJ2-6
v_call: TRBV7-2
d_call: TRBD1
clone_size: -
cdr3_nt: TGTGCCAGCAGCCTAAACCCGACAGGGTTCATCTCTGGGGCCAACGTCCTGACTTTC
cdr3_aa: CASSLNPTGFISGANVLTF

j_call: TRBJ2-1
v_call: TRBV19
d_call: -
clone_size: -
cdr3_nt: TGTGCCAGTAGTGTCGAACAGGGCCCGAGCTCCTACAATGAGCAGTTCTTC
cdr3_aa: CASSVEQGPSSYNEQFF

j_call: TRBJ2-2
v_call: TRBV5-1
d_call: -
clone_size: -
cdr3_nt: TGCGCCAGCAGCTTGATGGCCAGTACCACCGGGGAGCTGTTTTTT
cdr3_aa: CASSLMASTTGELFF

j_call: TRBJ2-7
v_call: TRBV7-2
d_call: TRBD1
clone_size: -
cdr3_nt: TGTGCCAGCAGCACCAGACAGGGGTACGAGCAGTACTTC
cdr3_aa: CASSTRQGYEQYF

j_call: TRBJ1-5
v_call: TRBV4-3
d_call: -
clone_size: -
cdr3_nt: TGCGCCAGCAGCCAAGAGGGACCTTTAGGGGATCAGCCCCAGCATTTT
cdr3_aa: CASSQEGPLGDQPQHF

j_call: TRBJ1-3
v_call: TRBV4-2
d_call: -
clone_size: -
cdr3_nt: TGTGCCAGCAGCCAAGATCGACAGCTAAACACCATATATTTT
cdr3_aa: CASSQDRQLNTIYF

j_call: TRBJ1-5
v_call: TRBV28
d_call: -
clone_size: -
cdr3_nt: TGTGCCAGCAGGTCCGCCAGGGGTCCCAATCAGCCCCAGCATTTT
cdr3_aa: CASRSARGPNQPQHF

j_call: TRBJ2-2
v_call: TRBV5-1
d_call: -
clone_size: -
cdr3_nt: TGCGCCAGCAGCTTGGACGGGACGAACACCGGGGAGCTGTTTTTT
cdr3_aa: CASSLDGTNTGELFF

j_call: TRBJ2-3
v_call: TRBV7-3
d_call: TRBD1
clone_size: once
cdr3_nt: TGTGCCAGCAGCCCAGGGGGTGGACTTACAGATACGCAGTATTTT
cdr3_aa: CASSPGGGLTDTQYF

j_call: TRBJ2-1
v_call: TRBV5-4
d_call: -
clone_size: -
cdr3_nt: TGTGCCAGCAGCTCTGGGCGCTCCTACAATGAGCAGTTCTTC
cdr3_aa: CASSSGRSYNEQFF

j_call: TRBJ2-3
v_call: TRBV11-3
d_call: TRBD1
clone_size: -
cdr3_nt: TGTGCCAGCAGCGGGACAGGGGCCACAGATACGCAGTATTTT
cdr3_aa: CASSGTGATDTQYF

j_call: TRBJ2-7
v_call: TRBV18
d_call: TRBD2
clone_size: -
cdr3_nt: TGTGCCAGCTCACCACGGGCGGCGGGAGACCCCGAGCAGTACTTC
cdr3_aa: CASSPRAAGDPEQYF

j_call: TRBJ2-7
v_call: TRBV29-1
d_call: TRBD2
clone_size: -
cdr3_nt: TGCAGCGCCGCATCGCGGGGACTAGCGGGAGGGCCTTCTTCTGGGACCTACGAGCAGTACTTC
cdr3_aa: CSAASRGLAGGPSSGTYEQYF

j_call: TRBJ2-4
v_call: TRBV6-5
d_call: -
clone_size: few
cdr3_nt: TGTGCCAGCAGGGGGGGACTAGCCAAAAACATTCAGTACTTC
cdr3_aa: CASRGGLAKNIQYF

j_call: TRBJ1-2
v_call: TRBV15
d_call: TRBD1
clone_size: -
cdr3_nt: TGTGCCAGACAGGGCGGCGTCACCTTC
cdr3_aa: CARQGGVTF

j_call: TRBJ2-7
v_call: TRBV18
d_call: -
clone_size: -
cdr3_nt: TGTGCCAGCTCACCAGGGGCCGAGCGGAGAAGCTCCTACGAGCAGTACTTC
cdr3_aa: CASSPGAERRSSYEQYF

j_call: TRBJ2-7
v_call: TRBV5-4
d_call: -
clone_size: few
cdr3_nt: TGTGCCAGCAGCTTTGGGGGGCTGGGCGAGCAGTACTTC
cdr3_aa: CASSFGGLGEQYF

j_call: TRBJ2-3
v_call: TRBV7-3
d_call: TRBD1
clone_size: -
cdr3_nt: TGTGCCAGCAGCTTAACGGGTAGACAGGGGGTTACAGATACGCAGTATTTT
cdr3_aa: CASSLTGRQGVTDTQYF

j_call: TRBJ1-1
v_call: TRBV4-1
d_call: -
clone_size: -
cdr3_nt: TGCGCCAGCAGCCAAGCCGTGGGGATGAACACTGAAGCTTTCTTT
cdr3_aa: CASSQAVGMNTEAFF

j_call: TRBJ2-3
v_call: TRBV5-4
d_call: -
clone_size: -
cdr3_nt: TGTGCCAGCAGCTTGGAGGGGACACTTAGCACAGATACGCAGTATTTT
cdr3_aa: CASSLEGTLSTDTQYF

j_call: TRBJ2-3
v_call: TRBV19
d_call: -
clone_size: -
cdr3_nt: TGTGCCAGTAGCCCCCCGGGTAGCGCGAGCCTGGATACGCAGTATTTT
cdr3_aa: CASSPPGSASLDTQYF

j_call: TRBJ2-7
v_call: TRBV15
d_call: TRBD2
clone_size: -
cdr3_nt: TGTGCCACCAGCAGAGAAAGTACGCTAGCGGGAGTTCGGGACGAGCAGTACTTC
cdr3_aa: CATSRESTLAGVRDEQYF

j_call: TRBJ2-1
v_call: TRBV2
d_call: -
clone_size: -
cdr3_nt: TGTGCCAGCAGCGGCACGAGCTCCTACAATGAGCAGTTCTTC
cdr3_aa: CASSGTSSYNEQFF

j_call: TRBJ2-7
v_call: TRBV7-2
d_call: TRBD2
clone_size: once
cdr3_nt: TGTGCCAGCAGCTTAGGTGGGAGGGGTTACGAGCAGTACTTC
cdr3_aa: CASSLGGRGYEQYF

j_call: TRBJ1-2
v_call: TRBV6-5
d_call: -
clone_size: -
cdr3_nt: TGTGCCAGCAGTTCCCTTTCGATGTTATTTGGCTACACCTTC
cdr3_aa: CASSSLSMLFGYTF

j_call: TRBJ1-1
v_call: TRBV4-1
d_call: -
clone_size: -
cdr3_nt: TGCGCCAGCAGCCCGACTCGTCGCGATGGGGACACTGAAGCTTTCTTT
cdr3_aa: CASSPTRRDGDTEAFF

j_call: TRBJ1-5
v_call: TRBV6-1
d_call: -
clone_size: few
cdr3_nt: TGTGCCAGCAGTGAAGCGGGCGGGAATCAGCCCCAGCATTTT
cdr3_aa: CASSEAGGNQPQHF

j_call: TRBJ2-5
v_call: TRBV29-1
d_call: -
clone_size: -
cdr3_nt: TGCAGCGTTTCGCTTAAGGGGACGCCAGAAGAGACCCAGTACTTC
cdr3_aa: CSVSLKGTPEETQYF

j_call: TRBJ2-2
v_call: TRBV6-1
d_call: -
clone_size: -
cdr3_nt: TGTGCCAGCAGTGTCTCCAGCGGAGACACCGGGGAGCTGTTTTTT
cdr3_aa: CASSVSSGDTGELFF

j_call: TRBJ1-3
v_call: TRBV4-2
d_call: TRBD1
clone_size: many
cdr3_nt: TGTGCCAGCAGCAGGTGGGGACAGGACTCTGGAAACACCATATATTTT
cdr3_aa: CASSRWGQDSGNTIYF

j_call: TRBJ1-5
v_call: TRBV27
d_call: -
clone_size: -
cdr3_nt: TGTGCCAGCAGTTTTGACGGTAGCAATCAGCCCCAGCATTTT
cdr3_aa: CASSFDGSNQPQHF

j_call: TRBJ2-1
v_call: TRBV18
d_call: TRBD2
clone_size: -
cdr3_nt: TGTGCCAGCTCACCTGAGACTAGCGTCCGCAATGAGCAGTTCTTC
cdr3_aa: CASSPETSVRNEQFF

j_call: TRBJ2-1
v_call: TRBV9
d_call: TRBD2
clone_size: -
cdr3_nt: TGTGCCAGCAGCACCGGGACTAGCGGACTGAATGAGCAGTTCTTC
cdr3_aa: CASSTGTSGLNEQFF

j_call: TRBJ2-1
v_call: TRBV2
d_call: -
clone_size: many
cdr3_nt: TGTGCCAGTCACCGGGACGCCTACAATGAGCAGTTCTTC
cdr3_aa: CASHRDAYNEQFF

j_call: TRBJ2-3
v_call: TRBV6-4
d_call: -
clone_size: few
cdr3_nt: TGTGCCAGCAGCCCAGGGAGACACACAGATACGCAGTATTTT
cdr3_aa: CASSPGRHTDTQYF

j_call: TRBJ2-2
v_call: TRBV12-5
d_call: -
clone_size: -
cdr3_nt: TGTGCTAGTGCCCCCCCGGACAGATCCACCGGGGAGCTGTTTTTT
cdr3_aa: CASAPPDRSTGELFF

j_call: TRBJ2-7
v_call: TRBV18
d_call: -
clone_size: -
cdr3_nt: TGTGCCAGCTCACCAGATTCTGGGTCCGAGCAGTACTTC
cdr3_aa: CASSPDSGSEQYF

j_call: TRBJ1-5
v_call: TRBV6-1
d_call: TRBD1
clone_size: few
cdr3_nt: TGTGCCAGCAGTGCCCGACAGGGCTGGCAGCCCCAGCATTTT
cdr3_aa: CASSARQGWQPQHF

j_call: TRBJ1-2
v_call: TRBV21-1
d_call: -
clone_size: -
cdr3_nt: TGTGCCAGCAGACAGGGGGCTGGCTACACCTTC
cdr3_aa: CASRQGAGYTF

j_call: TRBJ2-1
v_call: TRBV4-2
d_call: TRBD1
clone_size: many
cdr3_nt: TGTGCCAGCAGCGGCTCCTCGGGACAGGGCTACAATGAGCAGTTCTTC
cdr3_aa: CASSGSSGQGYNEQFF

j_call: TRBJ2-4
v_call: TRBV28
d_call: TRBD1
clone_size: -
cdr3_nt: TGTGCCAGCAGTTCCAGGGACAGGGAGGTCGTCAAAAACATTCAGTACTTC
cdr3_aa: CASSSRDREVVKNIQYF

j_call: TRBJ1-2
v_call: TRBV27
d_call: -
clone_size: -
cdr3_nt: TGTGCCAGCAGCCCGACACCTACTAACTATGGCTACACCTTC
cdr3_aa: CASSPTPTNYGYTF

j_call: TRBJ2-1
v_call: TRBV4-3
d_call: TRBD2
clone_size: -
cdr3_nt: TGCGCCAGCAGCCAAGATGGGACTAGCGGGAGAGTGGTTGAGCAGTTCTTC
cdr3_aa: CASSQDGTSGRVVEQFF

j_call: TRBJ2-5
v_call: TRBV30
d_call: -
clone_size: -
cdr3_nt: TGTGCCTGGAGGGAGACAGGTGGGGAGACCCAGTACTTC
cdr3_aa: CAWRETGGETQYF

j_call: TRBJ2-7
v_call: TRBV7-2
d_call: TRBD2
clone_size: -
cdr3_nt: TGTGCCAGCAGCCCCGGGACTAGTGTCAACGAGCAGTACTTC
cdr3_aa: CASSPGTSVNEQYF

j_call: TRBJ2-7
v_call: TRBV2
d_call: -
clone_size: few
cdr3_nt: TGTGCCAGCAGGCTAGCCGATCTCTACGAGCAGTACTTC
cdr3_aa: CASRLADLYEQYF